Below are 12 T cell receptor beta chains sequenced from a single sample in a study of CD4 T cells in relation to SARS-CoV-2 and coronaviruses. Before the COVID-19 pandemic, during about 2010-2019, CD4+ T cells were taken from unexposed donors. After ten to eleven days of culture, CD4+ T cells were isolated. TCRdb's table, derived via immunoSEQ multiplex PCR, lists solely in-frame clones and lacks some. The sample shows roughly 23,000 clones, 60% to 85% of them seen only once. Antigens for these TCRs are unknown. Sequencing was carried out using CD4+ T cells from PBMCs, cultured in vitro. These receptors all stem from a human donor in good health.

V gene TRBV21-1 combines with J gene TRBJ2-4; the D call of TRBD2 is as the table states it, not checked on the DNA. TRBV21-1 is assigned pseudogene status. CDR3 length equals 20 residues. The CDR3 sequence is CASTNFPLATRGRAKNIQYF. DNA of the CDR3: TGTGCCAGCACCAACTTCCCTCTAGCGACCCGAGGGCGGGCCAAAAACATTCAGTACTTC.

The chain is built from TRBV9 and TRBJ2-5, with 8 bases identical to TRBD2. The length of the CDR3 is 14 residues. The V gene's germline CDR1 is SGDLS and CDR2 YYNGEE. V was clipped by 3 bases and J by 5 bases; unmatched bases: 6. The CDR3 region has the DNA TGTGCCAGCAGCGCTAAGACTAGCGCGGAGACCCAGTACTTC. It is translated as CASSAKTSAETQYF.

The chain joins TRBV18 to TRBJ2-7; no clear D gene. Between the trimmed V and J ends, which lost 2 bases and 5 bases, there was a span of 16 bases. CDR3 length: 15 residues. The germline gives CDR1 KGHSH, CDR2 LQKENI. In DNA form, the CDR3 reads TGTGCCAGCTCACCAGAATACCTACGGACCGACGAGCAGTACTTC. It encodes CASSPEYLRTDEQYF.

The chain recombines TRBV19 with TRBJ2-5, with D perhaps TRBD1 (5 bases). Germline V gene lookup returns CDR1 LNHDA and CDR2 SQIVND (reference sequence). The CDR3 contains 14 residues. Trimming removed 5 bases at V and 1 base at J, with 11 bases between. Here the CDR3 DNA reads TGTGCCAGTAGTCCTCAGGGTGGCCAAGAGACCCAGTACTTC. It yields the protein CASSPQGGQETQYF. The entire variable domain, with the rest obtained from reference TRBV19 and TRBJ2-5, is as follows: DGGITQSPKYLFRKEGQNVTLSCEQNLNHDAMYWYRQDPGQGLRLIYYSQIVNDFQKGDIAEGYSVSREKKESFPLTVTSAQKNPTAFYLCASSPQGGQETQYFGPGTRLLVL.

This chain uses TRBV6-1 with TRBJ1-6; 11 bases are a match to TRBD1. The CDR3 covers 15 residues. Germline values: CDR1 MNHNS, CDR2 SASEGT. After removal of 1 base from V and 9 bases from J, the junction contained 2 bases not matched to a gene. CDR3 sequence reads: CASSEGTGGVSPLHF. CDR3 coding DNA: TGTGCCAGCAGTGAAGGGACAGGGGGCGTTTCACCCCTCCACTTT.

The genes are TRBV11-2 and TRBJ1-2, with D hard to call. In germline, CDR1 is SGHAT, CDR2 FQNNGV. The CDR3 has 14 residues. The V gene lost 4 bases and the J gene lost 3 bases, with 12 bases spanning the gap. CDR3 in DNA: TGTGCCAGCAGCTACGGGCCTAACGACTATGGCTACACCTTC. Translating gives CASSYGPNDYGYTF.

The V call is TRBV28, the J call TRBJ1-2; D is unresolved. The V end was cut by 3 bases, the J end by 2 bases, with 10 bases between. The germline CDR1 and CDR2 sequences are MDHEN and SYDVKM. This CDR3 spans 14 amino acids. The CDR3 sequence is CASSLTGKNYGYTF. CDR3 DNA: TGTGCCAGCAGTTTGACCGGGAAAAACTATGGCTACACCTTC.

The chain recombines TRBV7-3 with TRBJ2-1, with a weak D call TRBD1 (5 bases). The CDR3 extends over 14 amino acids. CDR1 and CDR2 from the germline V gene are SGHTA and FQGTGA. V gave up 2 bases and J gave up 6 bases, with 11 bases separating them. This chain's CDR3 is CASSLSGPGNEQFF. CDR3 nucleotides: TGTGCCAGCAGCTTATCAGGGCCCGGCAATGAGCAGTTCTTC.

V and J are TRBV30 and TRBJ1-1; 7 nucleotides line up with TRBD1. The CDR3 is 13 residues long. Germline loops: CDR1 GTSNPN, CDR2 SVGIG (reference sequence). J was trimmed by 2 bases and V by 8 bases; bases with no gene match: 8. This chain's CDR3 is CAHRQGINTEAFF. The CDR3 DNA sequence: TGTGCCCACAGACAGGGAATTAACACTGAAGCTTTCTTT.

This chain joins TRBV5-6 and TRBJ2-2; 10 bases are a match to TRBD1. Per the germline V gene, CDR1 is SGHDT and CDR2 is YYEEEE. CDR3 length equals 14 residues. J was trimmed by 5 bases and V by 7 bases; bases with no gene match: 5. The CDR3 DNA follows: TGTGCCAGCTCCCGGGACAGGGGAACCGGGGAGCTGTTTTTT. As protein: CASSRDRGTGELFF.

The genes are TRBV5-4 and TRBJ1-1, with TRBD1 matching 8 bases. V shed 0 bases, J shed 0 bases, and the junction held 7 bases outside the gene matches. Looked up from germline, CDR1 is SGHNT and CDR2 is YYREEE (reference sequence). This CDR3 has 17 amino acids. The CDR3 DNA reads as TGTGCCAGCAGCTTGGTGGGTGGCAGGGGGCTGAACACTGAAGCTTTCTTT. Residues: CASSLVGGRGLNTEAFF.

The chain links TRBV21-1 to TRBJ2-1. TRBV21-1 is a pseudogene segment. The CDR3 extends over 16 amino acids. The CDR3 is CASSPDDMDSYNEQFF. The CDR3 DNA reads as TGTGCCAGCAGCCCCGACGATATGGACTCCTACAATGAGCAGTTCTTC.